The text below deals with one T cell receptor beta chain. Its antigen is as yet unknown. A clone one base away is much larger, so this may be a read error. The sample belongs to a study of CD8 T cells in ankylosing spondylitis. Study-level points and caveats: Reportedly, matched ankylosing spondylitis synovial fluid was significantly enriched for disease-linked clones.

The CDR3 totals 14 residues. The germline V and J ends were trimmed by 5 bases and 3 bases, with 16 bases remaining between them. Per the germline V gene, CDR1 is SQVTM and CDR2 is ANQGSEA. Scientists made TCR beta libraries using quantitative 5'-RACE with molecular barcodes. One entry per CDR3 protein, called by TCRdb with MiXCR from the 5' RACE reads. This repertoire shows approximately 90,000 distinct CDR3 sequences, almost 8.5% found once; its top ten account for around a tenth. J is TRBJ1-1 and V is TRBV29-1; a possible D gene is TRBD1 (6 bases). Source material: blood, either unsorted or a sorted T cell fraction (not recorded which). The TCR sequence derives from a male donor with ankylosing spondylitis or in good health (not recorded which). CDR3 nucleotides: TGCAGCGTTAAAAGGGGGACGAAGGACACTGAAGCTTTCTTT. This encodes CSVKRGTKDTEAFF.